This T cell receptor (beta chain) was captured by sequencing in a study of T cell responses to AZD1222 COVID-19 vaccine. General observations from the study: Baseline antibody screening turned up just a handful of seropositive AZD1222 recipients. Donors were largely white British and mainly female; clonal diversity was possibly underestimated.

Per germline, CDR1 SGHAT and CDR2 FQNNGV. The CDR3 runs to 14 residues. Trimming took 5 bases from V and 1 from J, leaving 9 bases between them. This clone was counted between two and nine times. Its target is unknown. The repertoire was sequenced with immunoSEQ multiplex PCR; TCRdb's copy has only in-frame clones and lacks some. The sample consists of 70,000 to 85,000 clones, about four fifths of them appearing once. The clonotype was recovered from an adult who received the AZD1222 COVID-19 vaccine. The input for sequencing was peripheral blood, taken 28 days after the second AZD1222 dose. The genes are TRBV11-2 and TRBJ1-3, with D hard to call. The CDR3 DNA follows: TGTGCCAGCAGCCCCCCCACTTCTGGAAACACCATATATTTT. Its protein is CASSPPTSGNTIYF.